This T cell receptor beta chain emerged from a study of T cell therapy after organ transplantation. Study-level results: Both transferred clonotypes and endogenous ones absent from products apparently reconstituted.

Trimming shortened V by 3 bases and J by 6 bases, and 4 bases separated the two germline ends. This CDR3 is built from 11 residues. Germline loops: CDR1 MNHEY, CDR2 SVGAGI. Time point in this sample: 20-29 weeks after completion of therapy. The method was immunoSEQ multiplex PCR; TCRdb's version includes in-frame clones alone and lacks a portion of them. This sample carries about 20,000 clones, around 83% of them seen once, and the ten largest clones take 36%. Turning to this clone: Its antigen is as yet unknown.

J is TRBJ2-3 and V is TRBV6-5; D is unresolved. The sequence came from a human patient who had received a solid organ transplant and had CMV disease. The graft donor may be the source of some T cells. The material sequenced was CD8+ T cells from blood, taken after autologous CMV-specific T cell therapy. The CDR3 spells CASSYPDTQYF. In nucleotides, the CDR3 is TGTGCCAGCAGTTATCCCGATACGCAGTATTTT.